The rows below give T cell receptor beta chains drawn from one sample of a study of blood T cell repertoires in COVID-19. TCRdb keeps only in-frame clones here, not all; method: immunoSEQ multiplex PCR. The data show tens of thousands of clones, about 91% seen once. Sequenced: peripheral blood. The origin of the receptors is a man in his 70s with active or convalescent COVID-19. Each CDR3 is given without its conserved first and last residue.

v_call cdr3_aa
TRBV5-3 ARSLNPGHGLSYGYT
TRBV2 ASSASSAETDTQY
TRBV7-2 ASSHTILQGDYGYT
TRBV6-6 ASSYSGTMGNQPQH
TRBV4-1 ASSQGGAEAF
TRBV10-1 ASSANNRGMNTEAF
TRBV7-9 ASSFAGGWYEQY
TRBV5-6 ASSLGQGLSQPQH
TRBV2 ASSGLAGAYGELF
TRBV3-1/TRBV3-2 ASSLGLAGYNEQF
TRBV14 ASSQGRRGPYEQY
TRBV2 AKAGVDYNEQF
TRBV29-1 SVELGGGSTDTQY
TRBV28 ASSFRASYGYT
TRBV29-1 SVMSPGLAF
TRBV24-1 ATSHTGSGANVLT
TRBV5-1 ASSLAGENSPLH
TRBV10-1 ASSPTGVSYEQY
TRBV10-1 ASSESGSSYEQY
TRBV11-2 ASSLEAYSSYNSPLH
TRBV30 AWSVLAGALSEQY
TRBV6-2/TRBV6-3 ASSSLSRGFSYEQY
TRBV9 ASSVTGTSGVWEQF
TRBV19 ASSTPERNTEAF
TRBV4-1 ASSPLGQKNTEAF